These 28 T cell receptor beta chains were all obtained from the same sample, sequenced in a study of neurological immune-mediated disorders. TCRdb redid the calling of the 5' RACE reads with MiXCR, one entry per CDR3 protein. The table lists about 69,000 distinct CDR3 sequences, 3.5% to 5% of them singletons, with approximately 1.2% in the top ten. The sample taken for sequencing was PBMCs. These receptors all stem from a young man with multiple sclerosis.

The table lists this clonotype with a few counts. One end of the junction does not line up with germline, which may come from a read error. CDR3 region: CASSVVGNSPLNF. CDR3 in DNA: TGTGCCAGCAGCGTAGTGGGGAACTCACCCCTCAACTTT. The chain uses TRBV9 and TRBJ1-6, with D unclear. The germline gives CDR1 SGDLS, CDR2 YYNGEE. CDR3 size: 13 residues.

This clonotype was detected ten times or more. The chain uses TRBV10-3 and TRBJ1-4; 8 nucleotides match TRBD1. The CDR3 contains 15 residues. Germline CDR1 and CDR2: ENHRY and SYGVKD. Germline trimming cut 2 bases from V and 7 bases from J; bases unmatched to any gene: 6. Here the CDR3 DNA reads TGTGCCATCAGTGAGAATGGACAGGGATTTGAAAAACTGTTTTTT. Protein: CAISENGQGFEKLFF.

At least ten counts were recorded for this clonotype. This rearrangement joins TRBV5-1 to TRBJ2-7, with D perhaps matching TRBD2 (5 bases). This CDR3 has 15 amino acids. Deletions cut 0 bases from V and 1 base from J, with 11 bases between. Germline values: CDR1 SGHRS, CDR2 YFSETQ. DNA of the CDR3: TGCGCCAGCAGCTTGGGGCAGCCGGGATCCTACGAGCAGTACTTC. Translated: CASSLGQPGSYEQYF.

This clonotype appeared many times. The genes are TRBV10-1 and TRBJ2-5, with 9 bases that match TRBD2. J gave up 5 bases and V 2 bases, and 6 bases lay outside the gene matches. Per the germline V gene, CDR1 is WNHNN and CDR2 is SYGVQD (reference sequence). CDR3 length: 15 amino acids. CDR3 loop: CASSETRGGMETQYF. The CDR3 DNA follows: TGCGCCAGCAGTGAGACGCGGGGGGGAATGGAGACCCAGTACTTC.

This clonotype was picked up many times. The chain carries TRBV9 and TRBJ1-1, with D hard to call. Trimming shortened V by 0 bases and J by 3 bases, and 9 bases separated the two germline ends. Germline CDR1 reads SGDLS; CDR2 reads YYNGEE. The CDR3 totals 14 residues. In DNA form, the CDR3 reads TGTGCCAGCAGCGTAGGGGCTCGGGACACTGAAGCTTTCTTT. Translating gives CASSVGARDTEAFF. The full variable domain, its missing parts supplied by reference TRBV9 and TRBJ1-1, is DSGVTQTPKHLITATGQRVTLRCSPRSGDLSVYWYQQSLDQGLQFLIQYYNGEERAKGNILERFSAQQFPDLHSELNLSSLELGDSALYFCASSVGARDTEAFFGQGTRLTVV.

This clonotype was observed many times. The rearrangement joins TRBV6-1 to TRBJ2-3; possibly TRBD1 or TRBD2 for D (5 bases each). CDR1 MNHNS and CDR2 SASEGT come from the germline V gene. Trimming cost V 2 bases and J 5 bases, with 8 bases left between them. The CDR3 loop spans 13 amino acids. The CDR3 sequence is CASSERGVDTQYF. CDR3 coding DNA: TGTGCCAGCAGTGAACGAGGGGTAGATACGCAGTATTTT.

The chain uses TRBV6-5 and TRBJ2-7, with D perhaps TRBD1 (5 bases). V was trimmed by 5 bases and J by 2 bases, leaving 13 bases between them. Germline assignment: CDR1 MNHEY and CDR2 SVGAGI. The CDR3 is made up of 14 amino acids. This CDR3 reads CASSRQPGPYEQYF. For the CDR3, the DNA is TGTGCCAGCAGTCGACAGCCCGGACCCTACGAGCAGTACTTC.

The rearrangement links TRBV20-1 to TRBJ2-5; TRBD2 matches 13 bases. Trimming cost V 4 bases and J 2 bases; bases outside gene matches: 7. This CDR3 is 16 amino acids long. CDR1 is DFQATT and CDR2 is SNEGSKA in the germline V gene (reference sequence). The CDR3 DNA is TGCAGTGCTAAGAGGGGGACTAGCGGGAAACAAGAGACCCAGTACTTC. It specifies CSAKRGTSGKQETQYF.

This clonotype was recorded at least ten times. V usage is TRBV10-3 and J usage is TRBJ2-3; D is unresolved. Germline assignment: CDR1 ENHRY and CDR2 SYGVKD. The CDR3 has 14 residues. V was trimmed by 4 bases and J by 4 bases, leaving 12 bases between them. CDR3 sequence: CAISGQLSSDTQYF. The CDR3 region has the DNA TGTGCCATCAGTGGGCAGCTATCCTCAGATACGCAGTATTTT.

This clonotype was observed many times. This chain uses TRBV25-1 with TRBJ2-2; 12 bases are shared with TRBD2. This CDR3 has 19 residues. In germline, CDR1 is MGHDK, CDR2 SYGVNS. After removal of 4 bases from V and 7 bases from J, the junction contained 16 bases not matched to a gene. The CDR3 is CASSGILYGTSGYDGELFF. The CDR3 bases are TGTGCCAGCAGTGGGATACTATACGGGACTAGCGGGTATGACGGGGAGCTGTTTTTT.

This clonotype was counted at least ten times. This sequence joins TRBV7-2 and TRBJ2-2; D gene ambiguous. Per germline, CDR1 SGHTA and CDR2 FQGNSA. The length of the CDR3 is 16 residues. V lost 2 bases and J lost 0, with 10 bases in between. In DNA, the CDR3 is TGTGCCAGCAGCTTATTCTTTCTAACGAACACCGGGGAGCTGTTTTTT. The encoded protein is CASSLFFLTNTGELFF.

This clonotype was seen many times. The chain links TRBV4-3 to TRBJ2-3; 8 nucleotides align to TRBD2. The V and J ends lost 4 bases and 4 bases, in that order; junction bases with no gene match: 10. The germline V gene encodes CDR1 LGHNA and CDR2 YSLEER. CDR3 length: 16 residues. The CDR3 DNA is TGCGCCAGCAGCCTCGTTCGGGGGGGATCCGCAGATACGCAGTATTTT. Its translation is CASSLVRGGSADTQYF.

Many counts were recorded for this clonotype. The rearrangement joins TRBV7-2 to TRBJ2-3; no firm D call. Germline-derived CDR1 and CDR2 are SGHTA and FQGNSA. Trimming removed 5 bases at V and 4 bases at J, with 7 bases between. There are 12 residues in the CDR3. The CDR3 protein is CASSPHPDTQYF. The CDR3, as DNA: TGTGCCAGCAGCCCCCACCCAGATACGCAGTATTTT.

This clonotype was picked up many times. The V call is TRBV5-1, the J call TRBJ2-2, with 7 bases aligning to TRBD1. Germline V gene data show CDR1 as SGHRS and CDR2 as YFSETQ. The CDR3 spans 15 residues. After removal of 4 bases from V and 2 bases from J, the junction contained 5 bases not matched to a gene. The CDR3 loop reads CASSLGDRNTGELFF. Written as DNA, the CDR3 is TGCGCCAGCAGCCTGGGGGACAGAAACACCGGGGAGCTGTTTTTT.

This clonotype appeared a few times. The gene calls are TRBV3-1 and TRBJ2-7, with TRBD2 identical over 11 bases. Germline V gene sequence: CDR1 LGHDT, CDR2 YNNKEL (reference sequence). There are 13 residues in the CDR3. J was trimmed by 5 bases and V by 6 bases; bases with no gene match: 3. The CDR3 coding sequence is TGTGCCAGCAGTCGACTAGCGGGGCACGAGCAGTACTTC. Its protein product is CASSRLAGHEQYF.

This clonotype has more than one count but fewer than ten. The rearrangement links TRBV20-1 to TRBJ1-1; no reliable D call. Germline V CDR1 and CDR2: DFQATT, SNEGSKA (reference sequence). The CDR3 length is 14 residues. Trimming took off 3 bases at V and 2 bases at J, with 13 bases between the two ends. CDR3 bases: TGCAGTGCTAGGGCTCCAGTATTAAACACTGAAGCTTTCTTT. It translates to CSARAPVLNTEAFF.

This clonotype was picked up many times. The chain couples TRBV20-1 to TRBJ1-2; D unclear. Germline loops: CDR1 DFQATT, CDR2 SNEGSKA (reference sequence). Trimming pared 5 bases from V and 7 bases from J, leaving 5 bases between. This CDR3 spans 9 amino acids. CDR3 residues: CSASFGYTF. The CDR3, as DNA: TGCAGTGCTTCCTTTGGCTACACCTTC.

This chain uses TRBV20-1 with TRBJ1-4; D remains unclear. In germline, CDR1 is DFQATT, CDR2 SNEGSKA (reference sequence). V was clipped by 4 bases and J by 0 bases, with 6 bases between them. There are 13 residues in the CDR3. The CDR3 protein is CSATLTTNEKLFF. CDR3 nucleotides: TGCAGTGCTACCCTGACAACTAATGAAAAACTGTTTTTT.

About this clonotype itself: A much larger clone lies one base from this, so it may be a read error. The chain has TRBV30 and TRBJ2-1, with a possible D match to TRBD2 (5 bases). The length of the CDR3 is 15 residues. The V end lost 0 bases, the J end lost 4 bases, and 13 bases lay between the germline ends. CDR1 GTSNPN and CDR2 SVGIG come from the germline V gene (reference sequence). In DNA form, the CDR3 reads TGTGCCTGGAGTGTACGAGGGCCGTTATACAATGAGCAGTTCTTC. It codes for CAWSVRGPLYNEQFF.

This clonotype was counted many times. The junction differs from germline at one of its ends, possibly a read error. The rearrangement joins TRBV6-1 to TRBJ1-5, with 12 nucleotides matching TRBD1. In germline, CDR1 is MNHNS, CDR2 SASEGT. The CDR3 has 12 residues. This chain's CDR3 is CASSLVGTGGNF. DNA for the CDR3: TGTGCCAGCAGTCTCGTCGGGACAGGGGGCAATTTT.

This clonotype was found a few times. The CDR3 loop reads CASSKPGQEPSIYGYTF. DNA of the CDR3: TGTGCCAGCAGTAAACCGGGACAGGAGCCCTCCATCTATGGCTACACCTTC. V usage is TRBV5-6 and J usage is TRBJ1-2, with TRBD1 matching 8 bases. The germline V gene encodes CDR1 SGHDT and CDR2 YYEEEE. The ends lost 5 bases at V and 4 bases at J; junction bases unmatched: 16. CDR3 length: 17 amino acids.

This clonotype came up many times. The chain links TRBV4-3 to TRBJ1-2, with 8 bases aligning to TRBD1. After removal of 4 bases from V and 1 base from J, the junction contained 11 bases not matched to a gene. The CDR3 runs to 17 residues. CDR1 is LGHNA, CDR2 YSLEER, per germline. The CDR3 sequence is CASSPNGDRGLNYGYTF. In nucleotides, the CDR3 is TGCGCCAGCAGCCCAAATGGTGACAGGGGACTTAACTATGGCTACACCTTC.

This clonotype was recorded many times. This chain connects TRBV5-1 to TRBJ2-2, with 8 bases lining up with TRBD1. This CDR3 comprises 15 residues. V lost 4 bases, J lost 7 bases, and 9 bases stayed unmatched. Germline V gives CDR1 SGHRS, CDR2 YFSETQ. The chain's CDR3 is CASSDRTGSVGELFF. The CDR3 coding sequence is TGCGCCAGCAGCGATCGGACAGGGTCGGTCGGGGAGCTGTTTTTT.

This clonotype showed up many times. J is TRBJ2-7 and V is TRBV20-1; D is perhaps TRBD1 (5 bases). Germline CDR1 DFQATT, CDR2 SNEGSKA (reference sequence). This CDR3 comprises 14 residues. Trimming took 1 base from V and 2 from J, leaving 12 bases between them. The CDR3 nucleotides read TGCAGTGCTAGAGGACAGACGATGACCTACGAGCAGTACTTC. Residues: CSARGQTMTYEQYF.

This clonotype was recorded many times. The rearrangement joins TRBV5-1 to TRBJ2-2; no clear D. The length of the CDR3 is 14 residues. CDR1 and CDR2 (germline): SGHRS, YFSETQ. V was pared by 2 bases and J by 1 base, with 6 bases between. The CDR3 spells CASSLARNTGELFF. CDR3 DNA: TGCGCCAGCAGCTTAGCGAGGAACACCGGGGAGCTGTTTTTT. Drawing the rest from reference TRBV5-1 and TRBJ2-2, the complete variable domain is KAGVTQTPRYLIKTRGQQVTLSCSPISGHRSVSWYQQTPGQGLQFLFEYFSETQRNKGNFPGRFSGRQFSNSRSEMNVSTLELGDSALYLCASSLARNTGELFFGEGSRLTVL.

This clonotype was counted at least ten times. The J gene is TRBJ2-2, the V gene TRBV12-3 or TRBV12-4; 9 bases are a match to TRBD2. The CDR3 spans 14 residues. V lost 6 bases, J lost 5 bases, and 4 bases stayed unmatched. The CDR3 here is CASSAGGGTGELFF. CDR3 DNA sequence: TGTGCCAGCAGCGCGGGGGGGGGTACCGGGGAGCTGTTTTTT.

This clonotype was recorded many times. The CDR3 nucleotides read TGTGCCAGCAGTTACTTTGGGGCCCGCACAGATACGCAGTATTTT. The encoded protein is CASSYFGARTDTQYF. The chain employs TRBV6-2 or TRBV6-3 and TRBJ2-3; D perhaps matches TRBD1 (5 bases). Trimming took off 1 base at V and 1 base at J, with 9 bases between the two ends. Per germline, CDR1 MNHEY and CDR2 SVGEGT. CDR3 size: 15 residues.

This clonotype was counted at least ten times. The genes are TRBV7-8 and TRBJ1-1, with 11 bases that match TRBD1. The germline V gene encodes CDR1 SGHVS and CDR2 FQNEAQ. The V and J ends lost 0 bases and 7 bases, in that order; junction bases with no gene match: 4. The CDR3 spans 15 residues. CDR3 DNA: TGTGCCAGCAGCTTAGCCGGGACAGGGGGGCGTGAAGCTTTCTTT. This encodes CASSLAGTGGREAFF.